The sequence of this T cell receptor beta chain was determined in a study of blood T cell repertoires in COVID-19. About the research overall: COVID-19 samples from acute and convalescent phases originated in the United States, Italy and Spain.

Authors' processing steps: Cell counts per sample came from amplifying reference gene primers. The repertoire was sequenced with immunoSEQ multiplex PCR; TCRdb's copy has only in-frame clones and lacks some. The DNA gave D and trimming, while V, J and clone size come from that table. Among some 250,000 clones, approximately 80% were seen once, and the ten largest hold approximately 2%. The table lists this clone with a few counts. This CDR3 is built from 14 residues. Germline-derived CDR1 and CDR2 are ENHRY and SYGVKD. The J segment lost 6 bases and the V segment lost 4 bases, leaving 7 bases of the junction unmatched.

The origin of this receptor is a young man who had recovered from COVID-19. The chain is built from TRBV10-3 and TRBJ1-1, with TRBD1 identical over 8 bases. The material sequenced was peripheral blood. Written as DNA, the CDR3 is TGTGCCATCAGTGGGTTCACAGGGGGTGCTGAAGCTTTCTTT. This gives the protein CAISGFTGGAEAFF.